What follows are 23 T cell receptor beta chains derived from one specimen sequenced in a study of blood T cell repertoires in COVID-19. Sequenced by immunoSEQ multiplex PCR; TCRdb stores in-frame clones only, minus some. The sample lists some 26,000 clones; around nine tenths were seen once. The sequenced sample was peripheral blood. These receptors were taken from a human donor in a cohort sampled during active COVID-19.

The rearrangement joins TRBV6-4 to TRBJ2-6, with 8 bases fitting TRBD1. Germline V CDR1 and CDR2: MRHNA, SNTAGT. The CDR3 extends over 18 amino acids. V gave up 5 bases and J gave up 0 bases; unmatched junction bases: 9. The CDR3 is CASSLAPTGGSGANVLTF. CDR3 nucleotide sequence: TGTGCCAGCAGTTTGGCCCCCACAGGGGGCTCTGGGGCCAACGTCCTGACTTTC.

This chain uses TRBV28 with TRBJ2-7; 7 nucleotides align to TRBD1. V gave up 6 bases and J gave up 0 bases; unmatched junction bases: 8. The germline V gene encodes CDR1 MDHEN and CDR2 SYDVKM. This CDR3 spans 15 amino acids. CDR3 in DNA: TGTGCCAGCAGCGAGGGGGCATCAAGCTCCTACGAGCAGTACTTC. It codes for CASSEGASSSYEQYF.

The genes are TRBV18 and TRBJ1-5; no reliable D call. Trimming removed 2 bases at V and 0 bases at J, with 11 bases between. The germline gives CDR1 KGHSH, CDR2 LQKENI. This CDR3 contains 16 residues. As DNA, the CDR3 is TGTGCCAGCTCACCAAACAGCCTAAATAGCAATCAGCCCCAGCATTTT. Protein sequence: CASSPNSLNSNQPQHF.

V and J are TRBV6-4 and TRBJ2-1; 11 nucleotides line up with TRBD2. The germline V gene encodes CDR1 MRHNA and CDR2 SNTAGT. The J segment lost 4 bases and the V segment lost 3 bases, leaving 2 bases of the junction unmatched. The CDR3 loop spans 15 amino acids. The CDR3: CASSELAGEYNEQFF. CDR3 coding DNA: TGTGCCAGCAGTGAACTAGCGGGGGAATACAATGAGCAGTTCTTC.

J is TRBJ2-2 and V is TRBV4-2; a possible D gene is TRBD2 (5 bases). The germline V gene has CDR1 LGHNA and CDR2 YNFKEQ. The CDR3 covers 16 residues. Trimming took 0 bases from V and 1 from J, leaving 9 bases between them. The chain's CDR3 is CASSQESSGNTGELFF. CDR3 in DNA: TGTGCCAGCAGCCAAGAGTCCAGCGGGAACACCGGGGAGCTGTTTTTT.

The rearrangement uses TRBV5-4 and TRBJ1-1; tentatively, D is TRBD1 (5 bases). Germline loops: CDR1 SGHNT, CDR2 YYREEE (reference sequence). The V and J ends lost 5 bases and 4 bases respectively, with 21 bases between them. The CDR3 has 16 residues. CDR3: CASSSGGVPSPTEAFF. CDR3 in DNA: TGTGCCAGCAGTAGTGGGGGGGTCCCGAGCCCCACTGAAGCTTTCTTT.

The chain joins TRBV4-1 to TRBJ2-1; 7 bases are shared with TRBD2. Germline V CDR1 and CDR2: MGHRA, YSYEKL. Trimming cost V 0 bases and J 2 bases; bases outside gene matches: 4. This CDR3 is built from 16 residues. CDR3 nucleotides: TGCGCCAGCAGCCAAGAACCTAGCGGCCCCTACAATGAGCAGTTCTTC. Translated: CASSQEPSGPYNEQFF.

This rearrangement joins TRBV9 to TRBJ2-3; 10 positions match TRBD2. This CDR3 spans 19 amino acids. V trimming: 1 base; J trimming: 3 bases; junction bases outside the gene matches: 14. Looked up from germline, CDR1 is SGDLS and CDR2 is YYNGEE. CDR3 in DNA: TGTGCCAGCAGCGTAATCGGGACGGGAGCGGGGGGGCCTACAGATACGCAGTATTTT. The encoded protein is CASSVIGTGAGGPTDTQYF.

This chain joins TRBV12-1 and TRBJ1-4; the D call of TRBD1 is as the table states it, not checked on the DNA. TRBV12-1 is shown as a pseudogene. The CDR3 is 17 amino acids. CDR3 nucleotide sequence: TGTGCCAGCAGCTTTAAACAGGGTAGTTTTTGGAATGAAAAACTGTTTTTT. Translation: CASSFKQGSFWNEKLFF.

The chain couples TRBV10-3 to TRBJ2-2, with TRBD2 matching 12 bases. The CDR3 is made up of 14 amino acids. The V and J ends lost 5 bases and 7 bases, in that order; junction bases with no gene match: 2. The germline CDR1 and CDR2 sequences are ENHRY and SYGVKD. The CDR3 loop is CAISRLAGDGELFF. In nucleotides, the CDR3 is TGTGCCATCAGTAGACTAGCGGGAGACGGGGAGCTGTTTTTT.

The rearrangement uses TRBV2 and TRBJ2-3, with 8 bases identical to TRBD2. Looked up from germline, CDR1 is SNHLY and CDR2 is FYNNEI. This CDR3 is 14 amino acids long. Trimming removed 8 bases from V and 4 bases from J; junction bases left unmatched: 8. CDR3 nucleotides: TGTGCCAGCGCCGGGACTAGTCCGCCAGATACGCAGTATTTT. It codes for CASAGTSPPDTQYF.

The rearrangement links TRBV11-2 to TRBJ2-7, with TRBD1 matching over 8 bases. The V gene end was trimmed by 5 bases and the J gene end by 3 bases; junction bases not matched to a gene: 6. The length of the CDR3 is 14 residues. CDR1 is SGHAT, CDR2 FQNNGV, per germline. The CDR3 DNA is TGTGCCAGCAGCCGGACAGGGTCGGACTACGAGCAGTACTTC. Its translation: CASSRTGSDYEQYF.

The chain joins TRBV7-6 to TRBJ2-7; 9 bases are a match to TRBD1. Per germline, CDR1 SGHVS and CDR2 FNYEAQ. This CDR3 is 15 amino acids long. With 3 bases clipped from V and 2 bases from J, the junction kept 5 bases outside the gene matches. CDR3 coding DNA: TGTGCCAGCAGCTTCGGGACAGGGACAACCTACGAGCAGTACTTC. Its protein product is CASSFGTGTTYEQYF.

The rearrangement uses TRBV5-6 and TRBJ1-4; TRBD1 agrees at 8 bases. The V gene's germline CDR1 is SGHDT and CDR2 YYEEEE. Germline trimming cut 3 bases from V and 7 bases from J; bases unmatched to any gene: 8. The CDR3 covers 15 residues. The CDR3 sequence: CASSYQTGAGEKLFF. The CDR3 DNA follows: TGTGCCAGCAGCTACCAGACAGGGGCCGGTGAAAAACTGTTTTTT.

The CDR3 loop reads CSVLDRDGRNYEQYF. CDR3 coding DNA: TGCAGCGTTCTGGACAGGGACGGTCGGAACTACGAGCAGTACTTC. The chain recombines TRBV29-1 with TRBJ2-7; 8 bases line up with TRBD1. Germline CDR1 and CDR2: SQVTM and ANQGSEA. Trimming removed 5 bases from V and 3 bases from J; junction bases left unmatched: 12. This CDR3 contains 15 residues.

This chain joins TRBV9 and TRBJ2-1, with TRBD2 matching 15 bases. The CDR3 contains 18 residues. Germline assignment: CDR1 SGDLS and CDR2 YYNGEE. With V trimmed by 4 bases and J by 6 bases, 11 bases remained unmatched. CDR3 nucleotide sequence: TGTGCCAGCAGCTTGGGGACTAGCGGGAGGAGAGTGGGCAATGAGCAGTTCTTC. It codes for CASSLGTSGRRVGNEQFF.

This sequence joins TRBV6-5 and TRBJ1-1; D is unclear. This CDR3 has 15 amino acids. Deletions cut 0 bases from V and 4 bases from J, with 12 bases between. Per germline, CDR1 MNHEY and CDR2 SVGAGI. The CDR3 region has the DNA TGTGCCAGCAGTTACTCGGCAGCGGGGTCCACTGAAGCTTTCTTT. Amino acids: CASSYSAAGSTEAFF.

V usage is TRBV11-3 and J usage is TRBJ1-5; D possibly corresponds to TRBD1 (5 bases). The CDR3 has 18 amino acids. CDR1 and CDR2 from the germline V gene are SGHNT and YENEEA. The germline V and J ends were trimmed by 2 bases and 2 bases, with 19 bases remaining between them. The CDR3 is CASSLPPSNGGCNQPQHF. CDR3 in DNA: TGTGCCAGCAGCTTACCCCCGAGTAACGGGGGGTGCAATCAGCCCCAGCATTTT.

The chain carries TRBV10-3 and TRBJ2-1, with D tentatively TRBD2 (6 bases). The V and J ends lost 3 bases and 4 bases respectively, with 13 bases between them. CDR3 length: 15 amino acids. The germline CDR1 and CDR2 sequences are ENHRY and SYGVKD. The CDR3 DNA is TGTGCCATCAGTGAACGTACTAGCAATTACAATGAGCAGTTCTTC. Amino acids: CAISERTSNYNEQFF.

V is TRBV28 and J is TRBJ2-7, with 10 bases that match TRBD2. The J segment lost 2 bases and the V segment lost 9 bases, leaving 7 bases of the junction unmatched. Germline CDR1 is MDHEN and CDR2 is SYDVKM. This CDR3 is built from 14 residues. The CDR3 protein is CASQQREGPYEQYF. CDR3 sequence (DNA): TGTGCCAGTCAACAGCGGGAGGGCCCCTACGAGCAGTACTTC.

J is TRBJ2-3 and V is TRBV15; 12 nucleotides agree with TRBD2. The length of the CDR3 is 17 residues. V lost 0 bases and J lost 4; bases outside the gene matches: 5. Looked up from germline, CDR1 is LNHNV and CDR2 is YYDKDF (reference sequence). The CDR3 DNA reads TGTGCCACCAGCAGAGATCGACTAGCGGGGGCCCCAGATACGCAGTATTTT. Residues: CATSRDRLAGAPDTQYF.

Note on this clone: This specimen includes other DNA sequences encoding the same CDR3. The genes are TRBV7-9 and TRBJ2-1; possibly TRBD1 for D (5 bases). Per the germline V gene, CDR1 is SEHNR and CDR2 is FQNEAQ (reference sequence). The V gene lost 5 bases and the J gene lost 8 bases, with 7 bases spanning the gap. The CDR3 is 11 amino acids. The CDR3 is CASSPQDEQFF. In DNA, the CDR3 is TGTGCCAGCAGCCCACAGGATGAGCAGTTCTTC.

The chain uses TRBV18 and TRBJ1-4; 7 bases map to TRBD1. The CDR3 is made up of 16 amino acids. The germline V gene encodes CDR1 KGHSH and CDR2 LQKENI. The trim removed 2 bases at V and 8 bases at J, leaving 11 bases unmatched. The CDR3 is CASSPRPPGQQEKLFF. The DNA for the CDR3 is TGTGCCAGCTCACCAAGACCCCCGGGACAGCAAGAAAAACTGTTTTTT.